One and the same sample provided the 5 T cell receptor beta chains below, sequenced in a study (TCRdb year 2016). To prepare the library, RT-PCR was applied. The sequencer was an Illumina MiSeq. TCRdb cleaned the public reads at Q25 with fastp, built clones with MiXCR and kept in-frame beta chains. A single entry per CDR3 protein holds the most common genes and DNA from its merged rows. Counted in this sample were hundreds of thousands of distinct CDR3 sequences; 13% to 15% of them appeared once. Roughly 3.9% of the sample lies in the top ten. The sequencing sample was made of memory CD4+ T cells from blood. The source of these receptors is a female donor in good health, serving as a healthy control.

This clonotype was recorded many times. This chain joins TRBV7-3 and TRBJ2-1, with 10 bases that match TRBD2. The V gene's germline CDR1 is SGHTA and CDR2 FQGTGA. The V gene end was trimmed by 4 bases and the J gene end by 13 bases; junction bases not matched to a gene: 10. The CDR3 loop spans 14 amino acids. This CDR3 reads CASSSLAGAPLQFF. In DNA form, the CDR3 reads TGTGCCAGCAGCTCGCTAGCGGGAGCTCCGCTTCAGTTCTTC.

This clonotype was observed at least ten times. This chain connects TRBV20-1 to TRBJ2-1, with 15 bases aligning to TRBD2. CDR3 length: 17 amino acids. Germline CDR1 reads DFQATT; CDR2 reads SNEGSKA (reference sequence). The J segment lost 6 bases and the V segment lost 0 bases, leaving 6 bases of the junction unmatched. In DNA, the CDR3 is TGCAGTGCTAGAGATCCGGGGACTAGCGGGAGGCCCAATGAGCAGTTCTTC. This sequence encodes CSARDPGTSGRPNEQFF.

This clonotype came up a few times. This chain links TRBV28 with TRBJ2-5; D not certain. Trimming pared 4 bases from V and 8 bases from J, leaving 11 bases between. The CDR3 loop spans 12 amino acids. The V gene's germline CDR1 is MDHEN and CDR2 SYDVKM. This CDR3 is CASSSGRNTQYF. CDR3 sequence (DNA): TGTGCCAGCAGTTCAGGACGAAATACCCAGTACTTC.

The rearrangement uses TRBV28 and TRBJ1-5, with D maybe TRBD1 (5 bases). Germline V gene sequence: CDR1 MDHEN, CDR2 SYDVKM. Trimming took 4 bases from V and 3 from J, leaving 19 bases between them. The CDR3 has 17 residues. The CDR3 DNA reads as TGTGCCAGCAGTTCCTCAGGGTCCGCCGGATTCAATCAGCCCCAGCATTTT. Translation gives CASSSSGSAGFNQPQHF.

This clonotype was seen a few times. This chain links TRBV27 with TRBJ1-6, with 9 bases aligning to TRBD1. J gave up 2 bases and V 3 bases, and 11 bases lay outside the gene matches. Germline V gene data show CDR1 as MNHEY and CDR2 as SMNVEV (reference sequence). This CDR3 comprises 19 residues. The CDR3 nucleotides read TGTGCCAGCAGTTTGTCCGGGACAGGGAGGGTGGCCTATAATTCACCCCTCCACTTT. Translation: CASSLSGTGRVAYNSPLHF.